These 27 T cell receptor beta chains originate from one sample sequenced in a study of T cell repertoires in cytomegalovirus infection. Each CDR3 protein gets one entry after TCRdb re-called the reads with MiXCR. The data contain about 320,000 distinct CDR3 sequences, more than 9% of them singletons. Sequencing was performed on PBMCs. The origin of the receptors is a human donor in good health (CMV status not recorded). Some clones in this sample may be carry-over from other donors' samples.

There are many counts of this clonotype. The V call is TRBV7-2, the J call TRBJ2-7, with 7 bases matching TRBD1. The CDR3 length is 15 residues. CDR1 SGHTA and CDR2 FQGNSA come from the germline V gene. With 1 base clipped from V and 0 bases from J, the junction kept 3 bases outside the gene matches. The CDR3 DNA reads TGTGCCAGCAGCTTAGAGGGGACAGCCTCCTACGAGCAGTACTTC. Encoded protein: CASSLEGTASYEQYF. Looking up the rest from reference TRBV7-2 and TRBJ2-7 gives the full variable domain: GAGVSQSPSNKVTEKGKDVELRCDPISGHTALYWYRQSLGQGLEFLIYFQGNSAPDKSGLPSDRFSAERTGGSVSTLTIQRTQQEDSAVYLCASSLEGTASYEQYFGPGTRLTVT.

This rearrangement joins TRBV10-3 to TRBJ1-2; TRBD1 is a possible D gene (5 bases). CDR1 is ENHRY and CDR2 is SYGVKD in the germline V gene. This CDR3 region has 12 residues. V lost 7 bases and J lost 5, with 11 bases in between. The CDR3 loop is CAIKGEEYGYTF. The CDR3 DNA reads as TGTGCCATCAAAGGGGAGGAATATGGCTACACCTTC.

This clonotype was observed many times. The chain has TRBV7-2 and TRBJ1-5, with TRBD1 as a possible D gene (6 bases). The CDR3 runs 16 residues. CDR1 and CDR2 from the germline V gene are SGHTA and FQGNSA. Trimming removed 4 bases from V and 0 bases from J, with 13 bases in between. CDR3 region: CASSSQGRYSNQPQHF. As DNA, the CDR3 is TGTGCCAGCAGCTCCCAGGGGCGATATAGCAATCAGCCCCAGCATTTT. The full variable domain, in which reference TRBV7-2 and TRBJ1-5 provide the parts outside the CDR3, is GAGVSQSPSNKVTEKGKDVELRCDPISGHTALYWYRQSLGQGLEFLIYFQGNSAPDKSGLPSDRFSAERTGGSVSTLTIQRTQQEDSAVYLCASSSQGRYSNQPQHFGDGTRLSIL.

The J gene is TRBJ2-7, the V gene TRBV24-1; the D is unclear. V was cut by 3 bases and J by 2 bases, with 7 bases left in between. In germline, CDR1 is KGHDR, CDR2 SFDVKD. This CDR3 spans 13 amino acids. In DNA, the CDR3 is TGTGCCACCAGTGATCCTTCTACCTACGAGCAGTACTTC. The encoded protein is CATSDPSTYEQYF.

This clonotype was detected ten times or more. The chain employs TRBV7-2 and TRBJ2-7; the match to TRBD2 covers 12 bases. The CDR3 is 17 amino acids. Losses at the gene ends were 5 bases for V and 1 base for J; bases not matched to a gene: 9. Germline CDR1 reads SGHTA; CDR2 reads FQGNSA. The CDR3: CASSLRTSGVPSYEQYF. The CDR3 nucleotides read TGTGCCAGCAGCCTACGGACTAGCGGGGTTCCGTCCTACGAGCAGTACTTC.

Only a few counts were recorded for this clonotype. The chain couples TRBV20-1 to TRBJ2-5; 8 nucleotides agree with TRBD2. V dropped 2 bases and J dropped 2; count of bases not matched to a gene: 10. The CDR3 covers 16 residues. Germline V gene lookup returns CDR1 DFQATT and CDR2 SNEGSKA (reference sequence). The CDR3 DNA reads TGCAGTGCTAGACCCTGGGCTAGCGGGCTTCAAGAGACCCAGTACTTC. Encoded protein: CSARPWASGLQETQYF.

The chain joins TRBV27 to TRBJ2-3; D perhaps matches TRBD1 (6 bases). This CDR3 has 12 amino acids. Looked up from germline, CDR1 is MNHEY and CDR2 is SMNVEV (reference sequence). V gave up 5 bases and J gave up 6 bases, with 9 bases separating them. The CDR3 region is CASSPQGDTQYF. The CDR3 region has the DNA TGTGCCAGCAGTCCTCAGGGGGATACGCAGTATTTT.

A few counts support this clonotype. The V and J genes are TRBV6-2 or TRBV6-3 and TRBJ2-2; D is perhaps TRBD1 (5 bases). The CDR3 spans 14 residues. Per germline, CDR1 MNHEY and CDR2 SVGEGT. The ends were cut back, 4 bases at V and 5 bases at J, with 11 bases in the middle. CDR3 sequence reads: CASSWAGRTGELFF. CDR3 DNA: TGTGCCAGCAGTTGGGCAGGGCGAACCGGGGAGCTGTTTTTT.

The CDR3 loop reads CASSKTRNTGELFF. CDR3 nucleotide sequence: TGTGCCAGCAGTAAGACTCGGAACACCGGGGAGCTGTTTTTT. The gene calls are TRBV14 and TRBJ2-2; D call uncertain. The V end lost 6 bases, the J end lost 1 base, and 9 bases lay between the germline ends. The CDR3 totals 14 residues. Germline CDR1 SGHDN, CDR2 FVKESK.

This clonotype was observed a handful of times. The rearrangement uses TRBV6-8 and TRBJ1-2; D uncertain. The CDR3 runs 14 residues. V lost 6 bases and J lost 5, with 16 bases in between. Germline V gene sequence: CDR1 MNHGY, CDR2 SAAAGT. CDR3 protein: CASRPGSTGYGYTF. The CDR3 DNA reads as TGTGCCAGCAGGCCGGGATCAACGGGATATGGCTACACCTTC.

CDR3 coding DNA: TGTGCCAGTACCCCACGAGGACGGTCTAGCACAGATACGCAGTATTTT. It is translated as CASTPRGRSSTDTQYF. The chain is built from TRBV19 and TRBJ2-3; D ambiguous. This CDR3 is 16 amino acids long. Germline assignment: CDR1 LNHDA and CDR2 SQIVND (reference sequence). Trimming removed 7 bases from V and 0 bases from J, with 17 bases in between.

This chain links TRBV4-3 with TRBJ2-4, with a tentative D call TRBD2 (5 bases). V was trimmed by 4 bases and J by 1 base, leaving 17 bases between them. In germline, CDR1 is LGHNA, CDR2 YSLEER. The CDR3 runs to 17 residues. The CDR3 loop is CASSLTPAGVAKNIQYF. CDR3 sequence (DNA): TGCGCCAGCAGCCTTACCCCCGCCGGGGTCGCCAAAAACATTCAGTACTTC.

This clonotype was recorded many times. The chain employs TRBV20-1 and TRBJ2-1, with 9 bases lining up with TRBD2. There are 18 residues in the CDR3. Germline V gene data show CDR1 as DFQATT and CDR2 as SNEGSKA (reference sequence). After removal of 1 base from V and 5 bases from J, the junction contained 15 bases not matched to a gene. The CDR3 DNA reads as TGCAGTGCTAGAGGGGCACTGGCGGGGGGGCCCTTGAACAATGAGCAGTTCTTC. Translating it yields CSARGALAGGPLNNEQFF.

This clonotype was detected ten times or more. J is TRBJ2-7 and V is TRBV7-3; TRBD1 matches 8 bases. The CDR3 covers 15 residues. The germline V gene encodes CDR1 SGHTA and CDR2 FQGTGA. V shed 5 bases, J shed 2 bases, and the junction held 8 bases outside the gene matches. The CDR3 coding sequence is TGTGCCAGCAGCAAATCCGGGACAGGAGCCTACGAGCAGTACTTC. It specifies CASSKSGTGAYEQYF.

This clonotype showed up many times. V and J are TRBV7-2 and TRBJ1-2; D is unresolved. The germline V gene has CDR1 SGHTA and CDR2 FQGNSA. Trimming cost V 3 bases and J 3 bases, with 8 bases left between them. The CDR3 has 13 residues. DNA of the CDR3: TGTGCCAGCAGCTTCCAGCAAGACTATGGCTACACCTTC. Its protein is CASSFQQDYGYTF.

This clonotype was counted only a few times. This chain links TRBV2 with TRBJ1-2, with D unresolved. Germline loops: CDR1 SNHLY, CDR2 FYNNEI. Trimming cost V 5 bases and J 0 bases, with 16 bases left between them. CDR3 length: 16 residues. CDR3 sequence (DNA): TGTGCCAGCAGTCCCATGGACCGGTTAGCTAACTATGGCTACACCTTC. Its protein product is CASSPMDRLANYGYTF.

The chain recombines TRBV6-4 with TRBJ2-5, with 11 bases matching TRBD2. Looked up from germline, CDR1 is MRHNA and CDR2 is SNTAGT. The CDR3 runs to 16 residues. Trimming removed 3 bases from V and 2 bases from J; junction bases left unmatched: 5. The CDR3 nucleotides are TGTGCCAGCAGTGAAAGCGGGACTAGCGGTCAAGAGACCCAGTACTTC. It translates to CASSESGTSGQETQYF.

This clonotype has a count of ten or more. The CDR3 is CASSSHLLAGGSGELFF. The CDR3 nucleotides are TGTGCCAGCAGTTCCCACTTACTAGCGGGAGGTAGCGGGGAGCTGTTTTTT. The V call is TRBV12-3 or TRBV12-4, the J call TRBJ2-2; 12 bases fit TRBD2. J lost 7 bases, V lost 4 bases, and 10 bases had no gene match. CDR3 length: 17 residues.

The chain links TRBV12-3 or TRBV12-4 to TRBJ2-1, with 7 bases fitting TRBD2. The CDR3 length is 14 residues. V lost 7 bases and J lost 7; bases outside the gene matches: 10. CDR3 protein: CASTHWGGTNEQFF. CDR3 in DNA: TGTGCCAGCACTCATTGGGGGGGGACGAATGAGCAGTTCTTC.

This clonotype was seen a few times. In DNA, the CDR3 is TGTGCCAGCAGTTACCCGGATTCGAAGGAGAACCCGGGGACCCAGTACTTC. It encodes CASSYPDSKENPGTQYF. The chain couples TRBV6-8 to TRBJ2-5; no definite D call. The CDR3 is 17 residues long. Germline V gene sequence: CDR1 MNHGY, CDR2 SAAAGT. Trimming removed 2 bases at V and 7 bases at J, with 23 bases between.

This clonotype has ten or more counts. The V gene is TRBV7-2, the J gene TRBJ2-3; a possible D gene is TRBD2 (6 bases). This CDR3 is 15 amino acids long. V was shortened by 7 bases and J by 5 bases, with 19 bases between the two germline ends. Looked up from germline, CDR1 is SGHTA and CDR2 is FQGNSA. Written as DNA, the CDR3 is TGTGCCAGCACTCTCTCATCTCTAGCGCTAGATACGCAGTATTTT. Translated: CASTLSSLALDTQYF. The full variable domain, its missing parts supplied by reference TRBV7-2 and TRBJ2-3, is GAGVSQSPSNKVTEKGKDVELRCDPISGHTALYWYRQSLGQGLEFLIYFQGNSAPDKSGLPSDRFSAERTGGSVSTLTIQRTQQEDSAVYLCASTLSSLALDTQYFGPGTRLTVL.

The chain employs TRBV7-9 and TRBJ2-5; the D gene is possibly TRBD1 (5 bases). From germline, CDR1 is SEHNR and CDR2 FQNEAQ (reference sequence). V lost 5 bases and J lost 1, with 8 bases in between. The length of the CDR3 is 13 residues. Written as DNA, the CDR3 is TGTGCCAGCAGCCGACAGCCCCAAGAGACCCAGTACTTC. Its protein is CASSRQPQETQYF.

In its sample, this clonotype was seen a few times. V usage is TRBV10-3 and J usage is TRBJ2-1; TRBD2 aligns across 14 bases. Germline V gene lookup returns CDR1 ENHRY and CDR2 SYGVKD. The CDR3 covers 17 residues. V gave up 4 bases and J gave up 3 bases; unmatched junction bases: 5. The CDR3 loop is CAISGLAGGGDYNEQFF. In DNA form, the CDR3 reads TGTGCCATCAGTGGACTAGCGGGAGGGGGTGACTACAATGAGCAGTTCTTC.

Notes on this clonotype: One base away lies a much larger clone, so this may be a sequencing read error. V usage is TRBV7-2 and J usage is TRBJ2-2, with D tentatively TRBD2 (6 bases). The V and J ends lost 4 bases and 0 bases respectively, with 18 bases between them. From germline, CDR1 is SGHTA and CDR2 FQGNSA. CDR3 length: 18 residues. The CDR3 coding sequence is TGTGCCAGCAGCTCCTGGAGGGCCCTCTATCCGAACACCGGGGAGCTGTTTTTT. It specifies CASSSWRALYPNTGELFF.

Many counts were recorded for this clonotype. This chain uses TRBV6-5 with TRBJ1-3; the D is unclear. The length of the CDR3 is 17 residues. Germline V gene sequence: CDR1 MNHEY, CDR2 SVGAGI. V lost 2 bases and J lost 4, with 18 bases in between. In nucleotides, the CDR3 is TGTGCCAGCAGTTACGCTGGTAACGGAGCTGCCGGAAACACCATATATTTT. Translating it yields CASSYAGNGAAGNTIYF.

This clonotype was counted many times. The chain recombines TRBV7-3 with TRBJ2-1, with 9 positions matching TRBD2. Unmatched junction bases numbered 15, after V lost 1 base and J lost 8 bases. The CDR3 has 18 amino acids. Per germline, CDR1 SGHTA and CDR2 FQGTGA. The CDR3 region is CASSLRVRASGTVDEQFF. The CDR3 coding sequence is TGTGCCAGCAGCTTAAGGGTTCGGGCTAGCGGGACTGTCGATGAGCAGTTCTTC.

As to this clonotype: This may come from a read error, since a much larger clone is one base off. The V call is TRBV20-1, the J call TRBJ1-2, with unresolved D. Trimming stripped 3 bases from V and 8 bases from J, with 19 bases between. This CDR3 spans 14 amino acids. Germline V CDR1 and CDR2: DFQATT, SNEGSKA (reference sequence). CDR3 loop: CSASSLGLPGGYTF. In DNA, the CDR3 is TGCAGTGCTAGTTCCTTAGGGCTTCCCGGAGGCTACACCTTC.